These 8 T cell receptor beta chains were all obtained from the same sample, sequenced in a study of blood T cell repertoires in COVID-19. Generated by immunoSEQ multiplex PCR, the TCRdb table keeps only in-frame clones and is missing some. The sample consists of approximately 50,000 clones, more than 65% of them appearing once. The sequencing sample was made of peripheral blood. The origin of the receptors is a human donor in a cohort sampled during active COVID-19.

The chain joins TRBV14 to TRBJ2-2; 13 nucleotides agree with TRBD2. The V gene end was trimmed by 4 bases and the J gene end by 12 bases; junction bases not matched to a gene: 8. CDR1 SGHDN and CDR2 FVKESK come from the germline V gene. The CDR3 runs to 15 residues. The CDR3 reads CASSPRLAGGSKLFF. The CDR3, as DNA: TGTGCCAGCAGCCCCCGACTAGCGGGAGGATCAAAGCTGTTTTTT.

This clone was recorded only once. The gene calls are TRBV5-1 and TRBJ2-5; D possibly corresponds to TRBD1 (5 bases). The V gene's germline CDR1 is SGHRS and CDR2 YFSETQ. With 3 bases removed from V and 2 bases from J, the gap between germline ends came to 14 bases. The CDR3 sequence is 15 residues long. CDR3 region: CASSSRRGRQETQYF. CDR3 sequence (DNA): TGCGCCAGCAGCTCAAGAAGGGGAAGACAAGAGACCCAGTACTTC.

The genes are TRBV7-2 and TRBJ2-3; 8 bases line up with TRBD2. CDR1 and CDR2 (germline): SGHTA, FQGNSA. CDR3 length: 15 residues. The J segment lost 3 bases and the V segment lost 4 bases, leaving 6 bases of the junction unmatched. CDR3: CASSSSGSRTDTQYF. CDR3 coding DNA: TGTGCCAGCAGCTCAAGCGGGAGTAGAACAGATACGCAGTATTTT.

The J gene is TRBJ1-1, the V gene TRBV15, with 7 positions matching TRBD1. Germline CDR1 and CDR2: LNHNV and YYDKDF (reference sequence). V gave up 4 bases and J gave up 1 base; unmatched junction bases: 3. The CDR3 sequence is 14 residues long. CDR3 loop: CATSTGTANTEAFF. The CDR3 DNA follows: TGTGCCACCAGCACCGGGACAGCGAACACTGAAGCTTTCTTT.

This clone was observed a handful of times. The J gene is TRBJ2-7, the V gene TRBV11-3; the match to TRBD1 covers 8 bases. The trim removed 5 bases at V and 3 bases at J, leaving 6 bases unmatched. Germline V gene lookup returns CDR1 SGHNT and CDR2 YENEEA. There are 14 residues in the CDR3. CDR3: CASSPRTGLYEQYF. DNA of the CDR3: TGTGCCAGCAGCCCCCGGACAGGGCTCTACGAGCAGTACTTC.

The chain carries TRBV5-1 and TRBJ2-2; 11 bases fit TRBD1. This CDR3 has 17 residues. The V and J ends lost 2 bases and 5 bases, in that order; junction bases with no gene match: 8. Per the germline V gene, CDR1 is SGHRS and CDR2 is YFSETQ. The CDR3 here is CASSFRLRDRGTGELFF. DNA of the CDR3: TGCGCCAGCAGCTTCCGTTTGCGGGACAGGGGGACCGGGGAGCTGTTTTTT.

V and J are TRBV2 and TRBJ2-1; 11 nucleotides agree with TRBD2. Trimming removed 4 bases from V and 9 bases from J; junction bases left unmatched: 5. This CDR3 is 14 amino acids long. The germline V gene encodes CDR1 SNHLY and CDR2 FYNNEI. CDR3 sequence (DNA): TGTGCCAGCAGTGTAGGGACTAGCGGCGGTGAGCAGTTCTTC. Encoded protein: CASSVGTSGGEQFF.

This rearrangement joins TRBV9 to TRBJ1-3, with D unclear. V lost 4 bases, J lost 0 bases, and 5 bases lay in between. CDR3 size: 13 residues. Germline CDR1 is SGDLS and CDR2 is YYNGEE. CDR3 sequence: CASSKHSGNTIYF. In nucleotides, the CDR3 is TGTGCCAGCAGCAAGCACTCTGGAAACACCATATATTTT.